These T cell receptor beta chains were read from a single sample in a study of regulatory T cells in long-lasting Graves disease. One entry per CDR3 protein results from TCRdb running MiXCR on the multiplex PCR reads. The sample contains over 500,000 distinct CDR3 sequences, 16% of which appear only once. The data also belong to a second study, concerning T cells in Graves' hyperthyroidism and ophthalmopathy.

The material was peripheral blood mononuclear cells (PBMCs), obtained at new diagnosis, from a patient treated with antithyroid drugs. These receptors all stem from a woman under 40 with Graves disease. Each CDR3 is given with its conserved first and last residue. A D gene is named only where the DNA matches it firmly. Clone size is shown for a subset of rows, as once, few, many or a class of expanded clone.

DNA: TGTGCCAGCAGGGGGACAGGGTCCGGGGAGCTGTTTTTT
CDR3: CASRGTGSGELFF
V: TRBV2
size: many
D: TRBD1
J: TRBJ2-2

DNA: TGTGCCAGTAGTCTCGGTCCGGGACAGGGTTTAGCCGGGGAGCTGTTTTTT
CDR3: CASSLGPGQGLAGELFF
V: TRBV19
size: few
D: TRBD1
J: TRBJ2-2

DNA: TGCAGTGCTAAGCTAGCGGGGCGGGGTCCAGATACGCAGTATTTT
CDR3: CSAKLAGRGPDTQYF
V: TRBV20-1
size: many
D: TRBD2
J: TRBJ2-3

DNA: TGTGCCAGCGACCGGTCTTTAGGAGGGCCGAAAAGCAATGAGCAGTTCTTC
CDR3: CASDRSLGGPKSNEQFF
V: TRBV11-1
size: NA
D: NA
J: TRBJ2-1

DNA: TGTGCCAGCAGTCTAAGACATTCTAACTATGGCTACACCTTC
CDR3: CASSLRHSNYGYTF
V: TRBV12-3/TRBV12-4
size: many
D: NA
J: TRBJ1-2

DNA: TGTGCCAGTAGTAGGACTAGCGATACCGGGGAGCTGTTTTTT
CDR3: CASSRTSDTGELFF
V: TRBV19
size: few
D: TRBD2
J: TRBJ2-2

DNA: TGTGCCAGCAGTACAGGGGGAAGCAATCAGCCCCAGCATTTT
CDR3: CASSTGGSNQPQHF
V: TRBV28
size: many
D: TRBD1
J: TRBJ1-5

DNA: TGTGCCAGCAGTGGGGGCAGAAAGAATGAAAAACTGTTTTTT
CDR3: CASSGGRKNEKLFF
V: TRBV2
size: many
D: NA
J: TRBJ1-4

DNA: TGTGCCAGCAAAGGCTACGACAGGGGGCCTGCCGGCGAGCAGTTCTTC
CDR3: CASKGYDRGPAGEQFF
V: TRBV28
size: many
D: TRBD1
J: TRBJ2-1

DNA: TGTGCCAGCAGCCAGGGACTAGCGGGGTTGGACTCCTACGAGCAGTACTTC
CDR3: CASSQGLAGLDSYEQYF
V: TRBV4-2
size: NA
D: TRBD2
J: TRBJ2-7

DNA: TGTGCCAGCAGTTGCCGAGGACCCAATTTTGGCACCGGGGAGCTGTTTTTT
CDR3: CASSCRGPNFGTGELFF
V: TRBV6-5
size: NA
D: NA
J: TRBJ2-2

DNA: TGTGCCAGCAGCTTAATGGGGACAGGGTTAGGAAACACCATATATTTT
CDR3: CASSLMGTGLGNTIYF
V: TRBV12-3/TRBV12-4
size: NA
D: TRBD1
J: TRBJ1-3

DNA: TGCAGCGTCGGACTAGCGGGAGGCGAGACCCAGTACTTC
CDR3: CSVGLAGGETQYF
V: TRBV29-1
size: many
D: TRBD2
J: TRBJ2-5

DNA: TGTGCCAGCAGTGTAGCTAGCGGATACACCGGGGAGCTGTTTTTT
CDR3: CASSVASGYTGELFF
V: TRBV2
size: many
D: TRBD2
J: TRBJ2-2

DNA: TGTGCCAGCAGCCAAGACTTCCAGTATGAGCAGTTCTTC
CDR3: CASSQDFQYEQFF
V: TRBV3-1
size: many
D: NA
J: TRBJ2-1

DNA: TGCAGCGTTGATACTAGCGGGAGGGCTGGGGCCAACGTCCTGACTTTC
CDR3: CSVDTSGRAGANVLTF
V: TRBV29-1
size: NA
D: TRBD2
J: TRBJ2-6

DNA: TGTGCCAGCAGCGCCCATGCAGAGGGAGGGCCCGCAGATACGCAGTATTTT
CDR3: CASSAHAEGGPADTQYF
V: TRBV14
size: NA
D: TRBD2
J: TRBJ2-3

DNA: TGTGCCAGCAGTTTATCGGCGCCTGGAGGAGCTGAAGCTTTCTTT
CDR3: CASSLSAPGGAEAFF
V: TRBV27
size: many
D: NA
J: TRBJ1-1

DNA: TGTGCCAGCAGCGTAGTCCCTAGCGGGAGCAATGAGCAGTTCTTC
CDR3: CASSVVPSGSNEQFF
V: TRBV9
size: NA
D: TRBD2
J: TRBJ2-1

DNA: TGTGCCAGCAGGTCTATAGTTTCTAGCGGGAGGGCGGGCACCGGGGAGCCGTTTTTT
CDR3: CASRSIVSSGRAGTGEPFF
V: TRBV27
size: NA
D: TRBD2
J: TRBJ2-2

DNA: TGCAGTGCCGCCTCAACAGGGGTCTCCTACGAGCAGTACTTC
CDR3: CSAASTGVSYEQYF
V: TRBV20-1
size: many
D: TRBD1
J: TRBJ2-7

DNA: TGTGCCAGCAGCGTAGCGGGAGGATGGAATGAGCAGTTCTTC
CDR3: CASSVAGGWNEQFF
V: TRBV9
size: NA
D: TRBD2
J: TRBJ2-1

DNA: TGTGCCAGCAGCCAAGGCACCCCAGGGACAGAGACCCAGTACTTC
CDR3: CASSQGTPGTETQYF
V: TRBV3-1
size: once
D: NA
J: TRBJ2-5

DNA: TGTGCCAGCAGGTCAACGGGGGAGACCCAGTACTTC
CDR3: CASRSTGETQYF
V: TRBV5-4
size: NA
D: NA
J: TRBJ2-5

DNA: TGTGCCAGCAGTGAACAGGGGGCGGTGAACACTGAAGCTTTCTTT
CDR3: CASSEQGAVNTEAFF
V: TRBV6-1
size: many
D: TRBD1
J: TRBJ1-1

DNA: TGCAGTGCTAACTATAGCGGCTTCGCAGATACGCAGTATTTT
CDR3: CSANYSGFADTQYF
V: TRBV20-1
size: few
D: NA
J: TRBJ2-3

DNA: TGTGCCAGCAGCCCCCCCCAGGGGACAGGGGGTGAGCAGTACTTC
CDR3: CASSPPQGTGGEQYF
V: TRBV9
size: NA
D: TRBD1
J: TRBJ2-7

DNA: TGTGCCAGCAGCTTCCGGGAGGGCCTGGAGACCCAGTACTTC
CDR3: CASSFREGLETQYF
V: TRBV5-6
size: NA
D: TRBD2
J: TRBJ2-5

DNA: TGCAGTGCTACAGTGGGGCGAACCTATGGCTACACCTTC
CDR3: CSATVGRTYGYTF
V: TRBV20-1
size: few
D: NA
J: TRBJ1-2

DNA: TGTGCCAGTGAGGCTAGTCGGGTTATCGCGAACACTGAAGCTTTCTTT
CDR3: CASEASRVIANTEAFF
V: TRBV6-2/TRBV6-3
size: many
D: NA
J: TRBJ1-1

DNA: TGTGCCAGCAACAACGGGTTCACAGATACGCAGTATTTT
CDR3: CASNNGFTDTQYF
V: TRBV7-3
size: many
D: NA
J: TRBJ2-3

DNA: TGTGCCAGCAGCCCGGGACAGGGTGTAGAAGGCGCCGGGGAGCTGTTTTTT
CDR3: CASSPGQGVEGAGELFF
V: TRBV9
size: NA
D: TRBD1
J: TRBJ2-2

DNA: TGCAGCGTTATGATCCTTCAGGGGGCTCCTGAAGCTTTCTTT
CDR3: CSVMILQGAPEAFF
V: TRBV29-1
size: NA
D: TRBD1
J: TRBJ1-1